Listed below are T cell receptor beta chains from one sample, sequenced in a study of blood T cell repertoires in COVID-19. Produced via immunoSEQ multiplex PCR; TCRdb's table is partial and in-frame only. The table lists about 250,000 clones, approximately 86% of them singletons. The sequencing input was peripheral blood. The receptors here all came from a woman in her fifties or sixties who had recovered from COVID-19. The CDR3 runs from the conserved cysteine through the conserved F or W. A D gene is named only where the DNA matches it firmly. Expanded clones get a size class; other rows say once, few or many, or leave the size out.

v_gene	d_gene	j_gene	abundance	CDR3nt	CDR3aa
TRBV7-2	TRBD2	TRBJ2-5	.	TGTGCCAGCAGCCCTCGCGGGGGGCTGGGGACCCAGTACTTC	CASSPRGGLGTQYF
TRBV18	.	TRBJ1-2	.	TGTGCCAGCTCCCCGGACAGAGAAGGCTACACCTTC	CASSPDREGYTF
TRBV19	TRBD2	TRBJ2-1	.	TGTGCCAGTACGACTAGCGGGCTTTACAATGAGCAGTTCTTC	CASTTSGLYNEQFF
TRBV6-5	TRBD1	TRBJ2-3	.	TGTGCCAGCAACCCTCGGGACAGGGCGTCCGATACGCAGTATTTT	CASNPRDRASDTQYF
TRBV6-5	TRBD1	TRBJ1-1	few	TGTGCCAGCAGTTCCCGTGACAGGGGGAACACTGAAGCTTTCTTT	CASSSRDRGNTEAFF
TRBV10-3	TRBD2	TRBJ2-1	.	TGTGCCATCAAGCGGGGGGAAGACAATGAGCAGTTCTTC	CAIKRGEDNEQFF
TRBV7-3	.	TRBJ1-1	.	TGTGCCAGCAGCTTAGGGCCACAAGTGAACACTGAAGCTTTCTTT	CASSLGPQVNTEAFF
TRBV5-1	TRBD2	TRBJ2-2	.	TGCGCCAGCAGCGTGACTAGCCCAAACACCGGGGAGCTGTTTTTT	CASSVTSPNTGELFF
TRBV18	TRBD2	TRBJ2-7	.	TGTGCCAGCTCACCCAGCGGGGGCGGGGGATACGAGCAGTACTTC	CASSPSGGGGYEQYF
TRBV6-2/TRBV6-3	TRBD1	TRBJ1-2	few	TGTGCCAGCAGACCTGCGGGACAGGGACGTAACTATGGCTACACCTTC	CASRPAGQGRNYGYTF
TRBV7-8	.	TRBJ2-1	.	TGTGCCAGCAGCTTGGGAGGTGGAACCTACAATGAGCAGTTCTTC	CASSLGGGTYNEQFF
TRBV5-1	.	TRBJ2-5	.	TGCGCCAGCAGCGGGGGCACAGGGAAAGAGACCCAGTACTTC	CASSGGTGKETQYF
TRBV5-1	.	TRBJ1-6	.	TGCGCCAGCAGCCTCGGACAATCTAATTCACCCCTCCACTTT	CASSLGQSNSPLHF
TRBV3-1/TRBV3-2	TRBD2	TRBJ2-3	.	TGTGCCAGCAGCCACCAGCCAACGGGGGGGCGCCTTGGTGCAGATACGCAGTATTTT	CASSHQPTGGRLGADTQYF
TRBV19	TRBD1	TRBJ1-6	.	TGTGCCAGTAGTAGGACAGGGGAGTTCTCCTATAATTCACCCCTCCACTTT	CASSRTGEFSYNSPLHF
TRBV28	.	TRBJ2-7	once	TGTGCCAGCAGCACTGGTGGAGGTCCCCGCGAGCAGTACTTC	CASSTGGGPREQYF
TRBV7-6	TRBD1	TRBJ1-1	.	TGTGCCAGCAGCCCAGGGACAGGGTACTCATTT	CASSPGTGYSF
TRBV9	.	TRBJ1-6	.	TGTGCCAGCAGCGTAGGAGGCGGCTATAATTCACCCCTCCACTTT	CASSVGGGYNSPLHF
TRBV14	TRBD1	TRBJ2-4	.	TGTGCCAGCAGCCTACAGGGGATGCGGGAAAACATTCAGTACTTC	CASSLQGMRENIQYF
TRBV28	TRBD1	TRBJ2-5	.	TGTGCCAGCAGTTCCCTGAGGACAGGGAGAGAGACCCAGTACTTC	CASSSLRTGRETQYF
TRBV27	.	TRBJ2-3	.	TGTGCCAGCAGTTCGCAGGACAGAAGCACAGATACGCAGTATTTT	CASSSQDRSTDTQYF
TRBV27	.	TRBJ1-1	.	TGTGCCAGCAGTTTATCCCCAGACATGAACACTGAAGCTTTCTTT	CASSLSPDMNTEAFF
TRBV11-2	TRBD1	TRBJ2-7	.	TGTGCCAGCAGCTTAGTGTGGCAGGGGGCGATTCAGTACGAGCAGTACTTC	CASSLVWQGAIQYEQYF
TRBV5-5	.	TRBJ1-1	.	TGTGCCAGCAGCTTGACAGGGAACACTGAAGCTTTCTTT	CASSLTGNTEAFF
TRBV9	.	TRBJ2-2	few	TGTGCCAGCAGCCCTCACATACAGGGAGCGAACACCGGGGAGCTGTTTTTT	CASSPHIQGANTGELFF
TRBV11-2	TRBD1	TRBJ1-2	.	TGTGCCAGCAGCCATCGGGACAGGGTGAGGGACGGCTACACCTTC	CASSHRDRVRDGYTF
TRBV7-2	TRBD1	TRBJ1-2	.	TGTGCCAGCAGCCCCCGACAGGGGGCGTCTGGCTACACCTTC	CASSPRQGASGYTF
TRBV24-1	TRBD2	TRBJ2-1	.	TGTGCCACCAGTGACGCCGCGGGGGGCAACTACAATGAGCAGTTCTTC	CATSDAAGGNYNEQFF
TRBV7-9	TRBD1	TRBJ1-3	.	TGTGCCAGCAGCCCCCTGACAGGGGCGCGGACGTGGGGAAACACCATATATTTT	CASSPLTGARTWGNTIYF
TRBV12-3/TRBV12-4	.	TRBJ1-1	.	TGTGCCAGCAGTTACCAGGGAATTGAAGCTTTCTTT	CASSYQGIEAFF
TRBV4-3	.	TRBJ2-3	.	TGCGCCAGCAGCCCCCAGGGCGATGGCACAGATACGCAGTATTTT	CASSPQGDGTDTQYF
TRBV11-2	.	TRBJ1-3	.	TGTGCCAGCAGCCGCACAGGGCGCTCTGGAAACACCATATATTTT	CASSRTGRSGNTIYF
TRBV19	.	TRBJ1-2	.	TGTGCCAGTACTCAGGGGAACCAGGGCTACACCTTC	CASTQGNQGYTF
TRBV6-1	.	TRBJ1-4	.	TGTGCCAGCAGTGAAGCAGCAGGGAATAATGAAAAACTGTTTTTT	CASSEAAGNNEKLFF
TRBV6-1	.	TRBJ1-1	.	TGTGCCAGCAGTGAAGCGTGGGCAGGGACAATGAACACTGAAGCTTTCTTT	CASSEAWAGTMNTEAFF
TRBV7-9	TRBD2	TRBJ2-5	.	TGTGCCAGCAGCCCCATTCTCGGGAGGGAAGAAGAGACCCAGTACTTC	CASSPILGREEETQYF
TRBV19	TRBD2	TRBJ2-1	.	TGTGCCAGTAGGGCTAGCGGGGGGGCCGTCAATGAGCAGTTCTTC	CASRASGGAVNEQFF
TRBV12-5	.	TRBJ2-7	once	TGTGCTAGTGGTTTGGAACAGGGTATTCCCTTGCAGTACTTC	CASGLEQGIPLQYF
TRBV5-6	TRBD2	TRBJ2-5	many	TGTGCCAGCAGTCTTACTAGCGGGGGCCAAGAGACCCAGTACTTC	CASSLTSGGQETQYF
TRBV19	TRBD1	TRBJ1-1	.	TGTGTCAGTTCCAGGGGGAGCGACACTGAAGCTTTCTTT	CVSSRGSDTEAFF